What follows are 28 T cell receptor beta chains derived from one specimen sequenced in a study of OX40 agonist ivuxolimab in advanced cancers. Here immunoSEQ multiplex PCR was the method, and the copy in TCRdb shows in-frame clones only, minus some. Of about 48,000 clones in the sample, about 81% were seen once. The material sequenced was CD4+ or CD8+ T cells sorted from blood, taken in a trial of the OX40 agonist ivuxolimab. The receptors were gathered from an adult with an advanced solid tumor such as melanoma, head and neck, liver or kidney cancer.

This clone was observed once. This chain uses TRBV7-8 with TRBJ2-5, with D perhaps matching TRBD1 (6 bases). The J call is doubtful: the DNA matches TRBJ2-7 better. CDR1 is SGHVS and CDR2 is FQNEAQ in the germline V gene. The CDR3 is 15 residues long. DNA of the CDR3: TGTGCCAGCAGCTTAGCGACAGGAAACTCCTACGAGCAGTACTTC. Residues: CASSLATGNSYEQYF.

The chain has TRBV9 and TRBJ2-1; D unresolved. The CDR3 is made up of 12 amino acids. Germline values: CDR1 SGDLS, CDR2 YYNGEE. V lost 2 bases to trimming and J lost 8 bases, with 8 bases between them. The CDR3 reads CASSVQSYEQFF. CDR3 nucleotide sequence: TGTGCCAGCAGCGTGCAATCATATGAGCAGTTCTTC.

This chain uses TRBV7-2 with TRBJ2-1, with D tentatively TRBD1 (5 bases). Looked up from germline, CDR1 is SGHTA and CDR2 is FQGNSA. V shed 0 bases and J shed 6 bases, with 6 bases lying between them. The CDR3 is 13 amino acids. In DNA form, the CDR3 reads TGTGCCAGCAGCTTAGCGACAGTCAATGAGCAGTTCTTC. This codes for CASSLATVNEQFF.

The chain carries TRBV5-1 and TRBJ1-4; 10 bases fit TRBD1. The trim removed 3 bases at V and 7 bases at J, leaving 6 bases unmatched. The CDR3 covers 15 residues. Germline-derived CDR1 and CDR2 are SGHRS and YFSETQ. The CDR3 nucleotides read TGCGCCAGCAGCTACCAGGGACAGGGGTCTGAAAAACTGTTTTTT. The encoded protein is CASSYQGQGSEKLFF.

This clone was seen once. The chain uses TRBV7-9 and TRBJ1-4; 8 bases are shared with TRBD1. Trimming cost V 5 bases and J 6 bases; bases outside gene matches: 2. Germline CDR1 SEHNR, CDR2 FQNEAQ (reference sequence). This CDR3 has 13 amino acids. The CDR3 bases are TGTGCCAGCAGCCAGGGGGCCTATGAAAAACTGTTTTTT. It is translated as CASSQGAYEKLFF.

J is TRBJ2-7 and V is TRBV7-9; D is undetermined. Trimming shortened V by 5 bases and J by 3 bases, and 11 bases separated the two germline ends. The germline CDR1 and CDR2 sequences are SEHNR and FQNEAQ (reference sequence). The CDR3 covers 13 residues. CDR3 amino acids: CASSVGLIYEQYF. In DNA form, the CDR3 reads TGTGCCAGCAGCGTGGGTCTTATCTACGAGCAGTACTTC.

The chain links TRBV7-2 to TRBJ2-3; D gene ambiguous. The germline gives CDR1 SGHTA, CDR2 FQGNSA. The CDR3 consists of 15 residues. V was pared by 2 bases and J by 0 bases, with 9 bases between. The CDR3 loop reads CASSLQSPSTDTQYF. The CDR3 DNA reads TGTGCCAGCAGCTTACAAAGCCCAAGCACAGATACGCAGTATTTT.

V gene TRBV10-2 combines with J gene TRBJ2-1, with 9 bases aligning to TRBD2. Germline lookup yields CDR1 WSHSY and CDR2 SAAADI. Trimming removed 5 bases from V and 5 bases from J; junction bases left unmatched: 4. This CDR3 has 14 amino acids. CDR3 in amino acids: CASSRLAGDNEQFF. The CDR3 coding sequence is TGCGCCAGCAGTCGATTAGCGGGAGACAATGAGCAGTTCTTC.

The chain joins TRBV7-2 to TRBJ1-6; perhaps TRBD1 as D (6 bases). Trimming removed 5 bases from V and 9 bases from J, with 17 bases in between. The CDR3 length is 15 residues. Germline V lookup: CDR1 SGHTA, CDR2 FQGNSA. Here the CDR3 reads CASSPRGERGSPLHF. CDR3 nucleotide sequence: TGTGCCAGCAGCCCTAGGGGGGAAAGGGGTTCACCCCTCCACTTT.

This chain links TRBV30 with TRBJ1-2; 7 nucleotides line up with TRBD1. The germline CDR1 and CDR2 sequences are GTSNPN and SVGIG (reference sequence). The CDR3 has 14 residues. With V trimmed by 1 base and J by 4 bases, 6 bases remained unmatched. The CDR3 region is CAWSEGQASYGYTF. The CDR3 DNA reads TGTGCCTGGAGTGAAGGACAGGCCTCCTATGGCTACACCTTC. The full variable domain, completed using reference TRBV30 and TRBJ1-2, is SQTIHQWPATLVQPVGSPLSLECTVEGTSNPNLYWYRQAAGRGLQLLFYSVGIGQISSEVPQNLSASRPQDRQFILSSKKLLLSDSGFYLCAWSEGQASYGYTFGSGTRLTVV.

By sample fraction, this clone is medium-sized. V and J are TRBV2 and TRBJ1-5, with 9 bases aligning to TRBD1. Looked up from germline, CDR1 is SNHLY and CDR2 is FYNNEI. The CDR3 sequence is 15 residues long. The trim removed 3 bases at V and 4 bases at J, leaving 4 bases unmatched. The CDR3 sequence: CASSDPDRGNQPQHF. CDR3 bases: TGTGCCAGCAGTGATCCTGACAGGGGGAATCAGCCCCAGCATTTT.

The chain is built from TRBV19 and TRBJ2-1; TRBD2 matches at 12 bases. From germline, CDR1 is LNHDA and CDR2 SQIVND (reference sequence). With 3 bases clipped from V and 7 bases from J, the junction kept 10 bases outside the gene matches. CDR3 size: 17 residues. DNA of the CDR3: TGTGCCAGTAGTATTGCTCCTAGCGGGAGGGTTCTGAATGAGCAGTTCTTC. Protein product: CASSIAPSGRVLNEQFF.

The rearrangement links TRBV29-1 to TRBJ2-7, with D possibly being TRBD1 (6 bases). CDR3 length: 12 amino acids. V was cut by 4 bases and J by 3 bases, with 10 bases left in between. Germline CDR1 SQVTM, CDR2 ANQGSEA. For the CDR3, the DNA is TGCAGCGTTGGACAGGATAACTACGAGCAGTACTTC. It is translated as CSVGQDNYEQYF.

The sample holds a few counts of this clone. The genes are TRBV2 and TRBJ2-1; D is uncertain. Germline V gene data show CDR1 as SNHLY and CDR2 as FYNNEI. The CDR3 covers 15 residues. Trimming shortened V by 7 bases and J by 4 bases, and 17 bases separated the two germline ends. The CDR3 DNA follows: TGTGCCAGCACCCCCGGACCGTCATATTACAATGAGCAGTTCTTC. It codes for CASTPGPSYYNEQFF.

The chain uses TRBV2 and TRBJ2-2; 8 nucleotides agree with TRBD1. Trimming at V came to 7 bases and at J to 6 bases, leaving 7 bases not matched to a gene. This CDR3 has 14 amino acids. Germline lookup yields CDR1 SNHLY and CDR2 FYNNEI. The CDR3 DNA is TGTGCCAGCATTATAGACAGGGGCCCCGGGGAGCTGTTTTTT. As protein: CASIIDRGPGELFF. Based on the CDR3 plus reference TRBV2 and TRBJ2-2, the full variable domain is EPEVTQTPSHQVTQMGQEVILRCVPISNHLYFYWYRQILGQKVEFLVSFYNNEISEKSEIFDDQFSVERPDGSNFTLKIRSTKLEDSAMYFCASIIDRGPGELFFGEGSRLTVL.

This rearrangement joins TRBV4-2 to TRBJ2-5; 9 positions agree with TRBD2. The CDR3 runs 17 residues. Germline CDR1 is LGHNA and CDR2 is YNFKEQ. J lost 2 bases, V lost 1 base, and 8 bases had no gene match. This CDR3 is CASSQGRLAGYQETQYF. As DNA, the CDR3 is TGTGCCAGCAGCCAAGGAAGGCTAGCGGGATATCAAGAGACCCAGTACTTC.

V and J are TRBV12-5 and TRBJ1-5; TRBD1 might be the D (5 bases). CDR1 is LGHNT and CDR2 is FRNRAP in the germline V gene. Deletions cut 6 bases from V and 6 bases from J, with 12 bases between. This CDR3 has 13 residues. The chain's CDR3 is CASGRELSQPQHF. Written as DNA, the CDR3 is TGTGCTAGTGGCAGGGAGCTCAGTCAGCCCCAGCATTTT.

The J gene is TRBJ2-7, the V gene TRBV19; no clear D gene. Looked up from germline, CDR1 is LNHDA and CDR2 is SQIVND (reference sequence). Trimming left V 1 base short and J 1 base short, with 8 bases between. CDR3 length: 14 amino acids. CDR3 sequence reads: CASSIGTVSYEQYF. As DNA, the CDR3 is TGTGCCAGTAGTATAGGGACGGTTTCCTACGAGCAGTACTTC.

This chain uses TRBV2 with TRBJ1-2; maybe TRBD1 (6 bases). Looked up from germline, CDR1 is SNHLY and CDR2 is FYNNEI. The V end was cut by 3 bases, the J end by 2 bases, with 7 bases between. The CDR3 has 13 residues. The CDR3 loop is CASSEDRNYGYTF. The CDR3 DNA reads as TGTGCCAGCAGTGAGGACAGAAACTATGGCTACACCTTC.

The chain joins TRBV7-2 to TRBJ2-1; the match to TRBD2 covers 7 bases. CDR1 and CDR2 from the germline V gene are SGHTA and FQGNSA. The ends lost 2 bases at V and 3 bases at J; junction bases unmatched: 4. The CDR3 spans 15 residues. The DNA for the CDR3 is TGTGCCAGCAGCTTAACCAGCGGGATCTACAATGAGCAGTTCTTC. It specifies CASSLTSGIYNEQFF.

There are a few counts of this clone. This rearrangement joins TRBV7-6 to TRBJ2-5, with D tentatively TRBD2 (7 bases). This CDR3 spans 15 amino acids. Trimming pared 2 bases from V and 4 bases from J, leaving 14 bases between. Germline lookup yields CDR1 SGHVS and CDR2 FNYEAQ. CDR3 sequence: CASSLSGQRGETQYF. Here the CDR3 DNA reads TGTGCCAGCAGCTTAAGCGGACAGCGGGGAGAGACCCAGTACTTC.

The V call is TRBV6-6, the J call TRBJ1-1; D remains unclear. The CDR3 length is 14 residues. CDR1 MNHNY and CDR2 SVGAGI come from the germline V gene (reference sequence). With 5 bases removed from V and 2 bases from J, the gap between germline ends came to 12 bases. Written as DNA, the CDR3 is TGTGCCAGCAGTCCAGGCTATAGAAACACTGAAGCTTTCTTT. Translating it yields CASSPGYRNTEAFF.

This chain joins TRBV19 and TRBJ1-1; 8 bases map to TRBD1. Trimming removed 1 base from V and 5 bases from J; junction bases left unmatched: 9. This CDR3 comprises 16 residues. Germline CDR1 is LNHDA and CDR2 is SQIVND (reference sequence). The CDR3: CASSIGRRQGRTEAFF. CDR3 bases: TGTGCCAGTAGTATAGGCCGTCGACAGGGGAGGACTGAAGCTTTCTTT.

The chain employs TRBV30 and TRBJ2-3; tentatively, D is TRBD1 or TRBD2 (6 bases each). CDR3 length equals 12 residues. Germline-derived CDR1 and CDR2 are GTSNPN and SVGIG (reference sequence). CDR3 nucleotide sequence: TGTGCAGGGGGGAACTGGAGAGATACGCAGTATTTT. Its translation is CAGGNWRDTQYF.

J is TRBJ2-1 and V is TRBV5-6, with unresolved D. Germline CDR1 is SGHDT and CDR2 is YYEEEE. The CDR3 runs to 13 residues. V lost 0 bases and J lost 4, with 5 bases in between. In DNA form, the CDR3 reads TGTGCCAGCAGCTTGGCCATGTACAATGAGCAGTTCTTC. Protein sequence: CASSLAMYNEQFF.

The chain recombines TRBV5-4 with TRBJ2-1, with D possibly being TRBD2 (5 bases). CDR1 is SGHNT, CDR2 YYREEE, per germline (reference sequence). Trimming took 3 bases from V and 3 from J, leaving 13 bases between them. This CDR3 is built from 15 residues. The CDR3 DNA is TGTGCCAGCAGCTGGGGAGAGGGTTTCTACAATGAGCAGTTCTTC. Its protein product is CASSWGEGFYNEQFF.

V and J are TRBV6-5 and TRBJ1-5, with no clear D. In germline, CDR1 is MNHEY, CDR2 SVGAGI. Trimming removed 5 bases from V and 12 bases from J, with 11 bases in between. The CDR3 has 11 residues. The CDR3: CASSEFALQHF. DNA of the CDR3: TGTGCCAGCAGTGAATTTGCCCTCCAGCATTTT.

The chain combines TRBV5-4 with TRBJ2-7, with D maybe TRBD2 (6 bases). The CDR3 contains 15 residues. Germline assignment: CDR1 SGHNT and CDR2 YYREEE (reference sequence). V lost 1 base and J lost 5, with 16 bases in between. This CDR3 reads CASSLRPGVRDEQYF. The CDR3 DNA reads TGTGCCAGCAGCTTGAGACCGGGAGTACGCGACGAGCAGTACTTC.